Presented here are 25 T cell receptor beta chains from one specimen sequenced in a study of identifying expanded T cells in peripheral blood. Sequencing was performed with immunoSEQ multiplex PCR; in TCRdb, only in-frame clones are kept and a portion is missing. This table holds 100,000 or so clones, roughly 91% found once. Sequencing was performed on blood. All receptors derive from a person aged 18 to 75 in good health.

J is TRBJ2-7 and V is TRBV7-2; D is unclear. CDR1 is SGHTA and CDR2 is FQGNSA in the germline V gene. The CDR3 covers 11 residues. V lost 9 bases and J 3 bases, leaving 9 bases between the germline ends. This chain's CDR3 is CASTEYYEQYF. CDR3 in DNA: TGTGCCAGTACCGAATACTACGAGCAGTACTTC.

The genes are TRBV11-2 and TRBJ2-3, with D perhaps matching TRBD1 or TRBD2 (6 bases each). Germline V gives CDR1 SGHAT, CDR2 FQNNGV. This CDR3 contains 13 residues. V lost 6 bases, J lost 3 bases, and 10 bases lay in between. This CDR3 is CASRGGGTDTQYF. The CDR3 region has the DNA TGTGCCAGCAGGGGGGGCGGGACAGATACGCAGTATTTT.

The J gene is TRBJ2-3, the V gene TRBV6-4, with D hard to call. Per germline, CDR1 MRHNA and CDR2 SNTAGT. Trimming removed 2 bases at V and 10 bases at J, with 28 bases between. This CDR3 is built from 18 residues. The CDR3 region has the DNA TGTGCCAGCAGTGACACAACTCGAACCCGGATGGGCCGGATTGCGCAGTATTTT. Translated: CASSDTTRTRMGRIAQYF.

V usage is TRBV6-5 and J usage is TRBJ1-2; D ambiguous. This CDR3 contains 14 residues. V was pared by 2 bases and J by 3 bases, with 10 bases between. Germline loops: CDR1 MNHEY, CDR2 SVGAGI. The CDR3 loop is CASSYRVEDYGYTF. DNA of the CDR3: TGTGCCAGCAGTTACAGGGTTGAGGACTATGGCTACACCTTC.

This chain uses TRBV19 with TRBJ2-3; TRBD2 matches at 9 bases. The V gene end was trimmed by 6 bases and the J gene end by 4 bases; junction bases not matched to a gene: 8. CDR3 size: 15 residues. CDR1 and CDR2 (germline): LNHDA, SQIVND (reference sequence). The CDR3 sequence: CASSLTSGRADTQYF. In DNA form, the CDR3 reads TGTGCCAGTAGCCTGACTAGCGGACGGGCAGATACGCAGTATTTT.

In nucleotides, the CDR3 is TGTGCCAGCAGTTCCTACAATCTCGGTAATGAAAAACTGTTTTTT. Protein: CASSSYNLGNEKLFF. The J gene is TRBJ1-4, the V gene TRBV27; D remains ambiguous. This CDR3 contains 15 residues. Germline CDR1 is MNHEY and CDR2 is SMNVEV (reference sequence). The V end was cut by 4 bases, the J end by 4 bases, with 13 bases between.

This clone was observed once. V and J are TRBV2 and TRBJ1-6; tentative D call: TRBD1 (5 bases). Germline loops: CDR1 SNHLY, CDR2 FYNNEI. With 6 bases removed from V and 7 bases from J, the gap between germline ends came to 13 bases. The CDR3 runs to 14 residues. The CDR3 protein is CASRRDSMNSPLHF. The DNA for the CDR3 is TGTGCCAGCAGACGCGACAGTATGAATTCACCCCTCCACTTT. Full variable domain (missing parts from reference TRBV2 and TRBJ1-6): EPEVTQTPSHQVTQMGQEVILRCVPISNHLYFYWYRQILGQKVEFLVSFYNNEISEKSEIFDDQFSVERPDGSNFTLKIRSTKLEDSAMYFCASRRDSMNSPLHFGNGTRLTVT.

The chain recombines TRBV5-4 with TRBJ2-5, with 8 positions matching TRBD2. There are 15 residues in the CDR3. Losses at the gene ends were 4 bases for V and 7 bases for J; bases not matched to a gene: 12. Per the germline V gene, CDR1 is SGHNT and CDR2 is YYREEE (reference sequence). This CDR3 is CASSAESGLAGTQYF. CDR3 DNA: TGTGCCAGCAGCGCAGAATCAGGACTAGCCGGGACCCAGTACTTC.

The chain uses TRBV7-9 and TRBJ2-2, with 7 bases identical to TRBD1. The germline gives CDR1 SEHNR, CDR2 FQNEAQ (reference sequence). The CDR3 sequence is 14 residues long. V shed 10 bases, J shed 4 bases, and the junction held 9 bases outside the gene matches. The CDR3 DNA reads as TGTGCCAACCAGAGGGCAGGGGGCACCGGGGAGCTGTTTTTT. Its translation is CANQRAGGTGELFF.

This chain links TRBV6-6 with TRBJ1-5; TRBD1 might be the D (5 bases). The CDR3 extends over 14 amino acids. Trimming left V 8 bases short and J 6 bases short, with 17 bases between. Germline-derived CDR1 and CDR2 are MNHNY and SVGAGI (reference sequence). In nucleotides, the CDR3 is TGTGCCAGCTCCCCAGTGGGGGGAAGTCAGCCCCAGCATTTT. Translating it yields CASSPVGGSQPQHF.

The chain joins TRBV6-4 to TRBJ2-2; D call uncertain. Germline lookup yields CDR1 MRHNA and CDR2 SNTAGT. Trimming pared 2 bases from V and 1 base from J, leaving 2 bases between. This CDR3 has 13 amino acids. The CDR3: CASSDRNTGELFF. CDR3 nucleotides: TGTGCCAGCAGTGACAGGAACACCGGGGAGCTGTTTTTT.

The CDR3, as DNA: TGTGCCAGCAGTTACTCTAGGGGGACTAATTCACCCCTCCACTTT. This gives the protein CASSYSRGTNSPLHF. The chain joins TRBV6-6 to TRBJ1-6; D may be TRBD1 (6 bases). The CDR3 covers 15 residues. Germline values: CDR1 MNHNY, CDR2 SVGAGI (reference sequence). With 0 bases removed from V and 6 bases from J, the gap between germline ends came to 9 bases.

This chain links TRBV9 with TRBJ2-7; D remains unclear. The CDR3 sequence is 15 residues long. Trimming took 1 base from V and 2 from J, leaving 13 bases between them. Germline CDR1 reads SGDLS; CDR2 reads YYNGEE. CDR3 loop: CASSVSSDGAYEQYF. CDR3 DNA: TGTGCCAGCAGCGTAAGTTCGGACGGAGCCTACGAGCAGTACTTC.

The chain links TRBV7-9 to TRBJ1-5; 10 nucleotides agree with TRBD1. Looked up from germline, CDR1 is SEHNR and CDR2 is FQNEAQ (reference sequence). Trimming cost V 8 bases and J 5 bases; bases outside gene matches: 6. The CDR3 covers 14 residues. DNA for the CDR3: TGTGCCAGCGGCTCGGGACAGGGGTATCAGCCCCAGCATTTT. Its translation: CASGSGQGYQPQHF.

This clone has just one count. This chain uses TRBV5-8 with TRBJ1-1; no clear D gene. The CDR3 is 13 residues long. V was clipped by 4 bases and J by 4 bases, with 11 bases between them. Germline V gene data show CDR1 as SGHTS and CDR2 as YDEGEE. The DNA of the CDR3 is TGTGCCAGCAGCCCTAGACGAGCCACTGAAGCTTTCTTT. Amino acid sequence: CASSPRRATEAFF.

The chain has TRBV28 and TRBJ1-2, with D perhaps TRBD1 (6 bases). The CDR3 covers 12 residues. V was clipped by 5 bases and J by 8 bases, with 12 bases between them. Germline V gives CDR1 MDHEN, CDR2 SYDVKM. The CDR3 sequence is CASSGQRLGYTF. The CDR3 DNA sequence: TGTGCCAGCAGTGGACAGAGGTTGGGCTACACCTTC.

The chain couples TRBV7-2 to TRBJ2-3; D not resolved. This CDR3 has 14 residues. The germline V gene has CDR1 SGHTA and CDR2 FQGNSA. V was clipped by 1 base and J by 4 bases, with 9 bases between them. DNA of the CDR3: TGTGCCAGCAGCTTAGGTTCAGGCCCAGATACGCAGTATTTT. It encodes CASSLGSGPDTQYF.

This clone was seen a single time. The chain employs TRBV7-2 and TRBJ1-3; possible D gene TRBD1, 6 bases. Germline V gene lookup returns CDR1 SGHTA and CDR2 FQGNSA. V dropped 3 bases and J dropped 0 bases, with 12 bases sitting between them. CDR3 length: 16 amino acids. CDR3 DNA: TGTGCCAGCAGCTTCCGAGGGGGGCCCTCTGGAAACACCATATATTTT. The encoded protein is CASSFRGGPSGNTIYF.

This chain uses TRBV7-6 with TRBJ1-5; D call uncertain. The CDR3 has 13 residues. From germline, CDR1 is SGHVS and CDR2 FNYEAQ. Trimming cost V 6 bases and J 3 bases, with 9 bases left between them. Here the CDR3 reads CASSRSFNQPQHF. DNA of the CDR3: TGTGCCAGCAGTAGGAGCTTCAATCAGCCCCAGCATTTT.

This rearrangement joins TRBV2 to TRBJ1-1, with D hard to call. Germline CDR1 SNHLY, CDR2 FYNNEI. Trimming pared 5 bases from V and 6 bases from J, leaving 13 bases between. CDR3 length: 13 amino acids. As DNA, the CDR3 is TGTGCCAGCAGTCCCGGGGTGGAGTCTGAAGCTTTCTTT. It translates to CASSPGVESEAFF.

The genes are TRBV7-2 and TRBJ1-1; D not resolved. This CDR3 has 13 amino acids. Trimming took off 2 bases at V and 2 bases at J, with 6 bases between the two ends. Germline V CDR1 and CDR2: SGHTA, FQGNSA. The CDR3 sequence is CASSLSVNTEAFF. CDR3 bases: TGTGCCAGCAGCTTATCGGTCAACACTGAAGCTTTCTTT.

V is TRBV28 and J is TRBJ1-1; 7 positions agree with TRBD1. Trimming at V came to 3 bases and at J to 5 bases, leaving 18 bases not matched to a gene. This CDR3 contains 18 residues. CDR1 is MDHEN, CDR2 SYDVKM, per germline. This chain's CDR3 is CASSLIVGGASRGTEAFF. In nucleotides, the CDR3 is TGTGCCAGCAGTTTGATTGTAGGGGGCGCGTCTCGGGGTACTGAAGCTTTCTTT.

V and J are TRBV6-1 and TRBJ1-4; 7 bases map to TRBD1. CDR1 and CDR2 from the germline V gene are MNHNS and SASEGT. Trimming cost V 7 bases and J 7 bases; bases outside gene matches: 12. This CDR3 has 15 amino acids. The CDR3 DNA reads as TGTGCCAGCACCATAATTAGGGGGCAGAGTGAAAAACTGTTTTTT. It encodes CASTIIRGQSEKLFF.

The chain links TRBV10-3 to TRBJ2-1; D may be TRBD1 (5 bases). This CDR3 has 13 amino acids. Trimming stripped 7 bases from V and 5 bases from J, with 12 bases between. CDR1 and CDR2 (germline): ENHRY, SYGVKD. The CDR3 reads CAITEQVNNEQFF. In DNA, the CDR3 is TGTGCCATCACCGAACAGGTGAACAATGAGCAGTTCTTC.

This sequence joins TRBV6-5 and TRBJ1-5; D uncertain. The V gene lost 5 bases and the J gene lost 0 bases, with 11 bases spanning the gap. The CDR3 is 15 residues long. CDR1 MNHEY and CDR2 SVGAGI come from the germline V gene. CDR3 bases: TGTGCCAGCAGTCCCCGGCCAGATAGCAATCAGCCCCAGCATTTT. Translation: CASSPRPDSNQPQHF.